The 4 T cell receptor beta chains below come from one sample, sequenced in a study of blood T cell repertoires in COVID-19. TCRdb's copy holds only in-frame clones and misses some; the assay was immunoSEQ multiplex PCR. The sample lists approximately 500,000 clones, about 89% occurring once. Sample: peripheral blood. The source of these receptors is a woman aged 45 to 65 with COVID-19, enrolled during active disease.

This chain connects TRBV11-2 to TRBJ1-1, with D hard to call. Per germline, CDR1 SGHAT and CDR2 FQNNGV. This CDR3 spans 11 amino acids. V gave up 3 bases and J gave up 11 bases, with 10 bases separating them. CDR3 DNA sequence: TGTGCCAGCAGCTTCGGTGGAGGGGCTTTCTTT. As protein: CASSFGGGAFF.

This chain joins TRBV24-1 and TRBJ2-5; TRBD1 aligns across 10 bases. The CDR3 is 20 amino acids. With 1 base clipped from V and 4 bases from J, the junction kept 17 bases outside the gene matches. From germline, CDR1 is KGHDR and CDR2 SFDVKD. This CDR3 reads CATSDLKSGQGKGIGETQYF. CDR3 nucleotides: TGTGCCACCAGTGATTTAAAGTCGGGACAGGGGAAAGGTATAGGAGAGACCCAGTACTTC.

The chain uses TRBV6-6 and TRBJ1-1; 9 bases fit TRBD1. Germline assignment: CDR1 MNHNY and CDR2 SVGAGI (reference sequence). The length of the CDR3 is 12 residues. The junction had 0 bases not matched to a gene; V was cut back by 2 bases and J by 8 bases. The CDR3 sequence is CASSYGTGEAFF. The CDR3 bases are TGTGCCAGCAGTTACGGGACAGGGGAAGCTTTCTTT.

The rearrangement joins TRBV11-3 to TRBJ2-7, with 7 bases fitting TRBD1. Germline V gives CDR1 SGHNT, CDR2 YENEEA. Trimming removed 5 bases from V and 7 bases from J; junction bases left unmatched: 20. The CDR3 consists of 17 residues. Here the CDR3 reads CASSPSGSGQTSLEQYF. For the CDR3, the DNA is TGTGCCAGCAGCCCTTCGGGGTCGGGACAGACAAGTTTGGAGCAGTACTTC.